Listed below are T cell receptor beta chains from one sample, sequenced in a study of shared clonotypes between healthy human individuals. Produced via immunoSEQ multiplex PCR; TCRdb's table is partial and in-frame only. The data hold hundreds of thousands of clones, with about 96% observed a single time. Sample: naive CD8+ T cells sorted from blood. These receptors were taken from a woman in her twenties or thirties in good health. CDR3s include the opening cysteine and the closing phenylalanine or tryptophan. Fields, in order: V gene, J gene, D gene, clone size, CDR3 DNA, CDR3 protein. D genes are given only for firm matches. Size tells how often a clone was seen (once, few, many) or the class of an expanded clone, and some rows leave it out.

V: TRBV28
J: TRBJ2-4
D: TRBD1
size: -
DNA: TGTGCCAGCAGCCCCAGGGGGCGCAAAAACATTCAGTACTTC
CDR3: CASSPRGRKNIQYF

V: TRBV6-5
J: TRBJ2-6
D: -
size: -
DNA: TGTGCCAGCAGGGGACGAGGCCCTGGGGCCAACGTCCTGACTTTC
CDR3: CASRGRGPGANVLTF

V: TRBV19
J: TRBJ2-4
D: -
size: once
DNA: TGTGCCAGTAGTATTTCTTATCGGGGGGCGAGTGCCAAAAACATTCAGTACTTC
CDR3: CASSISYRGASAKNIQYF

V: TRBV14
J: TRBJ2-7
D: TRBD1
size: -
DNA: TGTGCCAGCAGCCTCGGGACAGACTACGAGCAGTACTTC
CDR3: CASSLGTDYEQYF

V: TRBV7-3
J: TRBJ2-7
D: TRBD1
size: -
DNA: TGTGCCAGCAGCCCAGGGGGAGCTTACGAGCAGTACTTC
CDR3: CASSPGGAYEQYF

V: TRBV5-1
J: TRBJ1-3
D: -
size: -
DNA: TGCGCCAGCAGCAGACAGGTTCACTCTGGAAACACCATATATTTT
CDR3: CASSRQVHSGNTIYF

V: TRBV5-4
J: TRBJ2-2
D: TRBD2
size: -
DNA: TGTGCCAGCAGCGATACACCACTAGCGGGAACTAACACCGGGGAGCTGTTTTTT
CDR3: CASSDTPLAGTNTGELFF

V: TRBV6-1
J: TRBJ2-7
D: TRBD1
size: once
DNA: TGTGCCAGCAGTGGACGGACAGGGGGGTGGTACGAGCAGTACTTC
CDR3: CASSGRTGGWYEQYF

V: TRBV19
J: TRBJ1-5
D: TRBD1
size: -
DNA: TGTGCCAGTAGCGAAGACAGGGCGTGGGATAGCAATCAGCCCCAGCATTTT
CDR3: CASSEDRAWDSNQPQHF

V: TRBV15
J: TRBJ1-2
D: TRBD1
size: -
DNA: TGTGCCACCAGCAGAGACAGGGGGAACTATGGCTACACCTTC
CDR3: CATSRDRGNYGYTF

V: TRBV7-9
J: TRBJ2-1
D: TRBD2
size: -
DNA: TGTGCCAGCAGCCCGGGACTAGCGGAGTACAATGAGCAGTTCTTC
CDR3: CASSPGLAEYNEQFF

V: TRBV28
J: TRBJ1-1
D: -
size: -
DNA: TGTGCCAGCAGTCAGAAACAGGAGGTTGGGACTGAAGCTTTCTTT
CDR3: CASSQKQEVGTEAFF

V: TRBV19
J: TRBJ2-4
D: -
size: -
DNA: TGTGCCAGTAGCTCTATAGGGGGTGCCAAAAACATTCAGTACTTC
CDR3: CASSSIGGAKNIQYF

V: TRBV27
J: TRBJ2-1
D: TRBD2
size: -
DNA: TGTGCCAGCAGTTCCGGGACTAGCGGGAGCTGGCTGTACTCCTACAATGAGCAGTTCTTC
CDR3: CASSSGTSGSWLYSYNEQFF

V: TRBV28
J: TRBJ2-3
D: -
size: -
DNA: TGTGCCAGCAGTTTCGGGGTATCGGGCCCAGGAGGGACAGATACGCAGTATTTT
CDR3: CASSFGVSGPGGTDTQYF

V: TRBV28
J: TRBJ1-2
D: -
size: -
DNA: TGTGCCAGCAGCTCCAATTGGGCGACAGAGTATGGCTACACCTTC
CDR3: CASSSNWATEYGYTF

V: TRBV28
J: TRBJ2-7
D: -
size: -
DNA: TGTGCCAGCAGTTTGACCTTTACTTACGAGCAGTACTTC
CDR3: CASSLTFTYEQYF

V: TRBV6-5
J: TRBJ1-5
D: -
size: -
DNA: TGTGCCAGCAGTTACCTATTCGGTAGTCAGCCCCAGCATTTT
CDR3: CASSYLFGSQPQHF

V: TRBV2
J: TRBJ2-2
D: TRBD2
size: -
DNA: TGTGCCAGCAGTGTAACTCTTAGCGGGAGGGGGACCGGGGAGCTGTTTTTT
CDR3: CASSVTLSGRGTGELFF

V: TRBV19
J: TRBJ2-7
D: TRBD2
size: -
DNA: TGTGCCAGTAGTCTCCGGCCGGGACTAGCGGGATACGAGCAGTACTTC
CDR3: CASSLRPGLAGYEQYF

V: TRBV5-6
J: TRBJ2-7
D: TRBD2
size: -
DNA: TGTGCCAGCAGCCACCGGGGGGAGATGGCCTACGAGCAGTACTTC
CDR3: CASSHRGEMAYEQYF

V: TRBV11-1
J: TRBJ2-1
D: -
size: -
DNA: TGTGCCAGCAGCCTAGCGGACAGCTCCTACAATGAGCAGTTCTTC
CDR3: CASSLADSSYNEQFF

V: TRBV9
J: TRBJ2-7
D: -
size: once
DNA: TGTGCCAGCAGCGTAGCGTGGAGCTCCTACGAGCAGTACTTC
CDR3: CASSVAWSSYEQYF

V: TRBV19
J: TRBJ2-7
D: -
size: -
DNA: TGTGCCAGTAGTTCCCGGGACCGCTCCTACGAGCAGTACTTC
CDR3: CASSSRDRSYEQYF

V: TRBV4-1
J: TRBJ1-4
D: TRBD1
size: once
DNA: TGCGCCAGCAGCCATTCGAGGGGCGGGACAGTAAATGAAAAACTGTTTTTT
CDR3: CASSHSRGGTVNEKLFF

V: TRBV11-2
J: TRBJ2-1
D: TRBD2
size: -
DNA: TGTGCCAGCAGCTTAGAAGGTTGGCGGGAGGGAGGCTATGAGCAGTTCTTC
CDR3: CASSLEGWREGGYEQFF

V: TRBV6-5
J: TRBJ1-5
D: -
size: -
DNA: TGTGCCGTGGGGTCAGTGACCCAGCATTTT
CDR3: CAVGSVTQHF

V: TRBV7-9
J: TRBJ2-7
D: -
size: -
DNA: TGTGCCAGCAGTTATAAGGACCTGCCCAACGAGCAGTACTTC
CDR3: CASSYKDLPNEQYF

V: TRBV27
J: TRBJ1-4
D: -
size: -
DNA: TGTGCCAGCAGTTTGCTTGCAACTAATGAAAAACTGTTTTTT
CDR3: CASSLLATNEKLFF

V: TRBV6-1
J: TRBJ2-1
D: -
size: -
DNA: TGTGCCAGCAGTGCCCGGGGTTTTAGCTCCTACAATGAGCAGTTCTTC
CDR3: CASSARGFSSYNEQFF

V: TRBV5-1
J: TRBJ2-7
D: -
size: few
DNA: TGCGCCAGCAGCTTGGAGGGCTACGAGCAGTACTTC
CDR3: CASSLEGYEQYF

V: TRBV2
J: TRBJ1-3
D: TRBD1
size: once
DNA: TGTGCCAGCAGTGAAAACCACAGGGGTCTTGGAAACACCATATATTTT
CDR3: CASSENHRGLGNTIYF

V: TRBV28
J: TRBJ1-2
D: -
size: -
DNA: TGTGCCAGCAGAGTTTTGGGGGGGAGCTATGGCTACACCTTC
CDR3: CASRVLGGSYGYTF

V: TRBV27
J: TRBJ1-2
D: TRBD1
size: -
DNA: TGTGCCAGCAGTCCAGGGGGCGCAAACTATGGCTACACCTTC
CDR3: CASSPGGANYGYTF

V: TRBV19
J: TRBJ1-1
D: -
size: -
DNA: TGTGCCAGTAGTATGGCGGGGTGGACTGAAGCTTTCTTT
CDR3: CASSMAGWTEAFF

V: TRBV19
J: TRBJ2-7
D: TRBD2
size: -
DNA: TGTGCCAGTAGTCCGGGACTACCCTACGAGCAGTACTTC
CDR3: CASSPGLPYEQYF

V: TRBV7-6
J: TRBJ2-3
D: TRBD2
size: once
DNA: TGTGCCAGCAGCTTAGCTTGGACCGGGACTAGCTTTCCCGGGGTGGATACGCAGTATTTT
CDR3: CASSLAWTGTSFPGVDTQYF

V: TRBV2
J: TRBJ1-3
D: -
size: -
DNA: TGTGCCAGCACCGAAGGTGGGGTCGGTGGAAACACCATATATTTT
CDR3: CASTEGGVGGNTIYF

V: TRBV29-1
J: TRBJ1-4
D: TRBD1
size: -
DNA: TGCAGCGTTGAAACCGGGACAGGGTACGAAAAACTGTTTTTT
CDR3: CSVETGTGYEKLFF

V: TRBV23-1
J: TRBJ1-5
D: -
size: -
DNA: TGCTCATCAGCAGGGGGCAATCAGCCCCAGCATTTT
CDR3: CSSAGGNQPQHF

V: TRBV28
J: TRBJ2-7
D: -
size: once
DNA: TGTGCCAGCAGTTCCCCCCGGACAAGCTACGAGCAGTACTTC
CDR3: CASSSPRTSYEQYF

V: TRBV7-8
J: TRBJ2-5
D: TRBD2
size: -
DNA: TGTGCCAGCAGCCCTACGGGACTAGCGGGGAGGTACCAAGAGACCCAGTACTTC
CDR3: CASSPTGLAGRYQETQYF

V: TRBV19
J: TRBJ2-7
D: TRBD1
size: -
DNA: TGTGCCAGTAGTTACGGACAGGGGGTTGACGAGCAGTACTTC
CDR3: CASSYGQGVDEQYF

V: TRBV11-1
J: TRBJ2-3
D: -
size: -
DNA: TGTGCCAGCAGCTTTGGGGTCGGCACAGATACGCAGTATTTT
CDR3: CASSFGVGTDTQYF

V: TRBV5-6
J: TRBJ2-7
D: TRBD1
size: -
DNA: TGTGCCAGCAGCTCCGATCTCGGACAGGGCGGGAACGAGCAGTACTTC
CDR3: CASSSDLGQGGNEQYF

V: TRBV5-1
J: TRBJ2-7
D: TRBD1
size: -
DNA: TGCGCCAGCAGCTTGGGACAGGGAATGTCCTACGAGCAGTACTTC
CDR3: CASSLGQGMSYEQYF

V: TRBV2
J: TRBJ2-7
D: -
size: -
DNA: TGTGCCAGCACCTCGTTGGGGGCGGCTGGGTACGAGCAGTACTTC
CDR3: CASTSLGAAGYEQYF

V: TRBV13
J: TRBJ2-7
D: -
size: -
DNA: TGTGCCAGCAGCTTAGGGGGGCACGGGGACTACGAGCAGTACTTC
CDR3: CASSLGGHGDYEQYF

V: TRBV28
J: TRBJ1-1
D: -
size: once
DNA: TGTGCCAGCAGCGGAGGGGGGGAAGCTTTCTTT
CDR3: CASSGGGEAFF

V: TRBV13
J: TRBJ2-2
D: TRBD2
size: -
DNA: TGTGCCAGCAGCTTAGATTTAGCGGGAGGCCCCAACACCGGGGAGCTGTTTTTT
CDR3: CASSLDLAGGPNTGELFF

V: TRBV6-6
J: TRBJ1-5
D: TRBD1
size: once
DNA: TGTGCCAGCAGTTACTCACAGGGGGCCAATCAGCCCCAGCATTTT
CDR3: CASSYSQGANQPQHF